Below are 22 T cell receptor beta chains sequenced from a single sample in a study of cytomegalovirus exposure and HLA in healthy donors. Sequenced by immunoSEQ multiplex PCR; TCRdb stores in-frame clones only, minus some. The repertoire holds about 280,000 clones, with around 89% as singletons. The material sequenced was PBMCs. These receptors came from a woman younger than 30 in good health and CMV-seronegative.

This clone appeared a few times. This rearrangement joins TRBV7-8 to TRBJ2-5, with 12 bases matching TRBD2. CDR1 SGHVS and CDR2 FQNEAQ come from the germline V gene. The CDR3 is made up of 16 amino acids. Germline trimming cut 3 bases from V and 2 bases from J; bases unmatched to any gene: 4. Here the CDR3 DNA reads TGTGCCAGCAGCTTGAAGACTAGCGGGGGACAAGAGACCCAGTACTTC. This codes for CASSLKTSGGQETQYF.

This clone was counted between two and nine times. The chain couples TRBV13 to TRBJ1-1; 8 bases fit TRBD1. This CDR3 region has 12 residues. V lost 4 bases and J lost 10; bases outside the gene matches: 5. Germline V gene data show CDR1 as PRHDT and CDR2 as FYEKMQ (reference sequence). In DNA, the CDR3 is TGTGCCAGCAGCTCCACAGGGGGGCGAGCTTTCTTT. Amino acid sequence: CASSSTGGRAFF.

This chain links TRBV28 with TRBJ1-1, with D possibly matching TRBD1 (6 bases). CDR3 length: 16 residues. With 3 bases removed from V and 5 bases from J, the gap between germline ends came to 19 bases. The germline CDR1 and CDR2 sequences are MDHEN and SYDVKM. The CDR3 DNA is TGTGCCAGCAGTTTTGCTCCAGTGGGGGCTCGGACTGAAGCTTTCTTT. This translates into CASSFAPVGARTEAFF.

The chain joins TRBV27 to TRBJ2-2; 7 positions match TRBD1. The length of the CDR3 is 16 residues. Trimming took 5 bases from V and 0 from J; bases not matched to a gene: 6. Germline lookup yields CDR1 MNHEY and CDR2 SMNVEV (reference sequence). The CDR3 protein is CASSPNRGANTGELFF. CDR3 in DNA: TGTGCCAGCAGTCCAAACAGGGGAGCGAACACCGGGGAGCTGTTTTTT.

The chain links TRBV10-2 to TRBJ2-7, with no clear D. The CDR3 contains 13 residues. Germline values: CDR1 WSHSY, CDR2 SAAADI. With 2 bases removed from V and 4 bases from J, the gap between germline ends came to 9 bases. CDR3 sequence: CASSENPLYEQYF. In DNA, the CDR3 is TGCGCCAGCAGTGAGAATCCTCTTTACGAGCAGTACTTC.

The V gene is TRBV27, the J gene TRBJ1-2; no clear D. The V end was cut by 5 bases, the J end by 3 bases, with 13 bases between. Looked up from germline, CDR1 is MNHEY and CDR2 is SMNVEV (reference sequence). The CDR3 loop spans 14 amino acids. CDR3 in amino acids: CASSDSIAHYGYTF. DNA of the CDR3: TGTGCCAGCAGTGACTCGATCGCGCACTATGGCTACACCTTC.

V gene TRBV15 combines with J gene TRBJ1-1, with D perhaps matching TRBD1 (5 bases). CDR1 LNHNV and CDR2 YYDKDF come from the germline V gene (reference sequence). This CDR3 spans 15 amino acids. The V gene lost 0 bases and the J gene lost 5 bases, with 13 bases spanning the gap. In DNA, the CDR3 is TGTGCCACCAGCAGAGATTGGGGCCCGACGACTGAAGCTTTCTTT. Protein product: CATSRDWGPTTEAFF.

The rearrangement joins TRBV5-1 to TRBJ2-7, with 11 bases fitting TRBD2. Unmatched junction bases numbered 3, after V lost 4 bases and J lost 3 bases. Germline-derived CDR1 and CDR2 are SGHRS and YFSETQ. The CDR3 is made up of 14 amino acids. This CDR3 reads CASSSLAGGYEQYF. The DNA of the CDR3 is TGCGCCAGCAGCAGTCTAGCGGGAGGCTACGAGCAGTACTTC.

The chain couples TRBV19 to TRBJ2-7, with 9 bases identical to TRBD2. Germline lookup yields CDR1 LNHDA and CDR2 SQIVND (reference sequence). The CDR3 sequence is 17 residues long. V was clipped by 3 bases and J by 2 bases; unmatched bases: 11. The DNA for the CDR3 is TGTGCCAGTAGTATCAGGGACCCTAGCGGGGTCGCCTACGAGCAGTACTTC. It translates to CASSIRDPSGVAYEQYF.

V gene TRBV27 combines with J gene TRBJ2-5, with 9 bases lining up with TRBD1. The CDR3 is 14 residues long. The germline CDR1 and CDR2 sequences are MNHEY and SMNVEV (reference sequence). The V gene end was trimmed by 6 bases and the J gene end by 2 bases; junction bases not matched to a gene: 4. The CDR3 is CASSRQGGQETQYF. CDR3 in DNA: TGTGCCAGCAGCCGACAGGGGGGGCAAGAGACCCAGTACTTC.

The chain has TRBV25-1 and TRBJ2-3, with TRBD1 matching 10 bases. Germline lookup yields CDR1 MGHDK and CDR2 SYGVNS. V trimming: 3 bases; J trimming: 8 bases; junction bases outside the gene matches: 14. This CDR3 is 17 amino acids long. CDR3 sequence: CASSDTRAGTGVFTQYF. CDR3 coding DNA: TGTGCCAGCAGTGATACTAGGGCCGGGACAGGGGTTTTTACGCAGTATTTT.

This clone was recorded only once. This chain uses TRBV7-3 with TRBJ2-2; 8 bases are a match to TRBD2. Germline trimming cut 4 bases from V and 4 bases from J; bases unmatched to any gene: 8. From germline, CDR1 is SGHTA and CDR2 FQGTGA. This CDR3 region has 16 residues. CDR3 in DNA: TGTGCCAGCAGCTCGATCCTCCGGGGGGGCACCGGGGAGCTGTTTTTT. Its translation is CASSSILRGGTGELFF.

The CDR3 nucleotides read TGTGCCAGCAGATCCTTTCCAGGGAGGACCTACGAGCAGTACTTC. Residues: CASRSFPGRTYEQYF. V usage is TRBV28 and J usage is TRBJ2-7, with D perhaps TRBD2 (6 bases). V lost 6 bases, J lost 2 bases, and 17 bases lay in between. The CDR3 runs to 15 residues. Per the germline V gene, CDR1 is MDHEN and CDR2 is SYDVKM.

The chain couples TRBV9 to TRBJ1-2; TRBD1 aligns across 8 bases. This CDR3 region has 13 residues. Germline CDR1 and CDR2: SGDLS and YYNGEE. V shed 5 bases, J shed 4 bases, and the junction held 4 bases outside the gene matches. The CDR3: CASSAGTGYGYTF. CDR3 bases: TGTGCCAGCAGTGCCGGGACAGGCTATGGCTACACCTTC.

This chain uses TRBV4-2 with TRBJ2-1; no clear D. Germline CDR1 LGHNA, CDR2 YNFKEQ. CDR3 size: 12 residues. Trimming took off 1 base at V and 6 bases at J, with 4 bases between the two ends. The CDR3 loop is CASSQGPNEQFF. CDR3 nucleotides: TGTGCCAGCAGCCAAGGGCCCAATGAGCAGTTCTTC.

The V and J genes are TRBV5-1 and TRBJ2-2; TRBD1 matches at 8 bases. The germline gives CDR1 SGHRS, CDR2 YFSETQ. The CDR3 runs to 16 residues. V dropped 3 bases and J dropped 2; count of bases not matched to a gene: 6. The CDR3 sequence is CASSSIQGVNTGELFF. The CDR3 DNA reads TGCGCCAGCAGCTCAATACAGGGGGTAAACACCGGGGAGCTGTTTTTT. Supplemented by reference TRBV5-1 and TRBJ2-2, the full variable domain reads KAGVTQTPRYLIKTRGQQVTLSCSPISGHRSVSWYQQTPGQGLQFLFEYFSETQRNKGNFPGRFSGRQFSNSRSEMNVSTLELGDSALYLCASSSIQGVNTGELFFGEGSRLTVL.

This clone was picked up one time. The chain is built from TRBV6-5 and TRBJ2-7; TRBD2 matches 8 bases. The germline V gene encodes CDR1 MNHEY and CDR2 SVGAGI. CDR3 length: 15 residues. V lost 5 bases to trimming and J lost 2 bases; unmatched junction nucleotides: 8. The chain's CDR3 is CASSKEPGLAYEQYF. The DNA of the CDR3 is TGTGCCAGCAGTAAGGAACCGGGACTAGCCTACGAGCAGTACTTC.

The chain carries TRBV2 and TRBJ2-3; D unclear. The CDR3 spans 12 residues. CDR1 is SNHLY and CDR2 is FYNNEI in the germline V gene. The V end lost 6 bases, the J end lost 3 bases, and 7 bases lay between the germline ends. The CDR3 loop reads CASSPQTDTQYF. CDR3 nucleotide sequence: TGTGCCAGCAGCCCTCAGACAGATACGCAGTATTTT.

This chain uses TRBV30 with TRBJ1-6; D possibly corresponds to TRBD1 (6 bases). Deletions cut 2 bases from V and 10 bases from J, with 15 bases between. Germline lookup yields CDR1 GTSNPN and CDR2 SVGIG (reference sequence). This CDR3 comprises 14 residues. CDR3 nucleotides: TGTGCCTGGAGTTGGGACATACGGGAATCACCCCTCCACTTT. Translated: CAWSWDIRESPLHF.

This chain uses TRBV5-1 with TRBJ2-7; 12 bases match TRBD2. CDR1 and CDR2 from the germline V gene are SGHRS and YFSETQ. With 4 bases clipped from V and 3 bases from J, the junction kept 8 bases outside the gene matches. The CDR3 contains 16 residues. In DNA, the CDR3 is TGCGCCAGCAGCGCTCCTAGCGGGAGGGCCTTCTACGAGCAGTACTTC. This sequence encodes CASSAPSGRAFYEQYF.

The chain is built from TRBV27 and TRBJ1-2; 7 nucleotides agree with TRBD1. Germline V gene data show CDR1 as MNHEY and CDR2 as SMNVEV (reference sequence). This CDR3 has 13 residues. The V gene end was trimmed by 6 bases and the J gene end by 5 bases; junction bases not matched to a gene: 6. CDR3 loop: CASSRGTAYGYTF. The CDR3 region has the DNA TGTGCCAGCAGCCGAGGGACAGCTTATGGCTACACCTTC.

V and J are TRBV7-6 and TRBJ1-4; tentatively, D is TRBD1 (6 bases). CDR3 length: 16 amino acids. Germline V gene lookup returns CDR1 SGHVS and CDR2 FNYEAQ. V dropped 5 bases and J dropped 7 bases, with 20 bases sitting between them. As DNA, the CDR3 is TGTGCCAGCAGCCAAGAGGGGCAGGGGCGTCGTGAAAAACTGTTTTTT. It translates to CASSQEGQGRREKLFF.